Listed below are T cell receptor beta chains from one sample, sequenced in a study of early T cells in non-severe SARS-CoV-2 infection. TCRdb reprocessed the 5' RACE reads with MiXCR, giving one entry per CDR3 protein. The sample comprises about 42,000 distinct CDR3 sequences, roughly 6% of which are singletons, and about 8.3% rests with the top ten. The input for sequencing was whole blood, taken at baseline. The receptors here all came from an adult who was a healthcare worker with PCR-confirmed SARS-CoV-2 infection or an uninfected control (not recorded which). CDR3s include the opening cysteine and the closing phenylalanine or tryptophan. Fields, in order: CDR3 length, D gene, V gene, J gene, clone size, CDR3 DNA, CDR3 protein. A D gene is named only where the DNA matches it firmly. Some rows have no size entry. The others give once, few or many, or a class for an expanded clone.

CDR3 length: 11
D gene: NA
V gene: TRBV7-9
J gene: TRBJ2-3
clone size: many
CDR3 DNA: TGTGCCAGCAGCGCCGATGCAACGCAGTATTTT
CDR3 protein: CASSADATQYF

CDR3 length: 16
D gene: TRBD1
V gene: TRBV6-2/TRBV6-3
J gene: TRBJ2-1
clone size: NA
CDR3 DNA: TGTGCCAGCAGTCTTTTCGGGACAGCAAAGTACAATGAGCAGTTCTTC
CDR3 protein: CASSLFGTAKYNEQFF

CDR3 length: 13
D gene: NA
V gene: TRBV27
J gene: TRBJ1-5
clone size: NA
CDR3 DNA: TGTGCCAGCAGTTTTATACGGGATCAGCCCCAGCATTTT
CDR3 protein: CASSFIRDQPQHF

CDR3 length: 16
D gene: NA
V gene: TRBV7-6
J gene: TRBJ2-1
clone size: few
CDR3 DNA: TGTGCCAGCAGCCCAACGAGTCGGGGGCCCTACAATGAGCAGTTCTTC
CDR3 protein: CASSPTSRGPYNEQFF

CDR3 length: 13
D gene: NA
V gene: TRBV18
J gene: TRBJ2-2
clone size: NA
CDR3 DNA: TGTGCCAGCTCACCGAGTCGCACCGGGGAGCTGTTTTTT
CDR3 protein: CASSPSRTGELFF

CDR3 length: 11
D gene: NA
V gene: TRBV6-2/TRBV6-3
J gene: TRBJ1-1
clone size: NA
CDR3 DNA: TGTGCCAGCAACGACGTAAGGATGGCTTTCTTT
CDR3 protein: CASNDVRMAFF

CDR3 length: 13
D gene: NA
V gene: TRBV20-1
J gene: TRBJ1-6
clone size: few
CDR3 DNA: TGCAGTGCACTACAGGGAAGCGGTTCACCCCTCCACTTT
CDR3 protein: CSALQGSGSPLHF

CDR3 length: 13
D gene: TRBD1
V gene: TRBV7-9
J gene: TRBJ2-2
clone size: many
CDR3 DNA: TGTGCCAGCAGCTCAGGGGGCACCGGGGAGCTGTTTTTT
CDR3 protein: CASSSGGTGELFF

CDR3 length: 12
D gene: NA
V gene: TRBV24-1
J gene: TRBJ2-3
clone size: NA
CDR3 DNA: TGTGCCACCAGTCCCGGAACAGATACGCAGTATTTT
CDR3 protein: CATSPGTDTQYF

CDR3 length: 15
D gene: NA
V gene: TRBV6-6
J gene: TRBJ1-2
clone size: many
CDR3 DNA: TGTGCCAGCAGTTTCGCCTTACAGGGCCAGTATGGCTACACCTTC
CDR3 protein: CASSFALQGQYGYTF

CDR3 length: 14
D gene: TRBD1
V gene: TRBV29-1
J gene: TRBJ1-5
clone size: many
CDR3 DNA: TGCAGCGTGACCGGGACAGGGGGGAATCAGCCCCAGCATTTT
CDR3 protein: CSVTGTGGNQPQHF

CDR3 length: 14
D gene: NA
V gene: TRBV14
J gene: TRBJ2-1
clone size: few
CDR3 DNA: TGTGCCAGCAGCCAAGGACTCAACGGGAATGAGCAGTTCTTC
CDR3 protein: CASSQGLNGNEQFF

CDR3 length: 14
D gene: TRBD1
V gene: TRBV5-1
J gene: TRBJ1-1
clone size: many
CDR3 DNA: TGCGCCAGCAGCTTGTTACAGGGGAGAACTGAAGCTTTCTTT
CDR3 protein: CASSLLQGRTEAFF

CDR3 length: 15
D gene: TRBD1
V gene: TRBV7-9
J gene: TRBJ2-7
clone size: many
CDR3 DNA: TGTGCCAGCAGCTTTAGACAGGGGGTCTCCCACGAGCAGTACTTC
CDR3 protein: CASSFRQGVSHEQYF

CDR3 length: 15
D gene: TRBD1
V gene: TRBV28
J gene: TRBJ1-2
clone size: many
CDR3 DNA: TGTGCCAGCAGCCCCAGCGACAGGGTTTACTATGGCTACACCTTC
CDR3 protein: CASSPSDRVYYGYTF

CDR3 length: 19
D gene: TRBD1
V gene: TRBV7-6
J gene: TRBJ2-2
clone size: few
CDR3 DNA: TGTGCCAGCAGCTCCCGGACAGGGGGCGCGTCGTTGTATACCGGGGAGCTGTTTTTT
CDR3 protein: CASSSRTGGASLYTGELFF

CDR3 length: 14
D gene: NA
V gene: TRBV10-3
J gene: TRBJ2-1
clone size: few
CDR3 DNA: TGTGCCATCAAGGGGGAGGGGTCCTACAATGAGCAGTTCTTC
CDR3 protein: CAIKGEGSYNEQFF

CDR3 length: 15
D gene: TRBD1
V gene: TRBV6-6
J gene: TRBJ2-7
clone size: many
CDR3 DNA: TGTGCCAGCAGTTACTCGAACAGGGGGGCCTACGAGCAGTACTTC
CDR3 protein: CASSYSNRGAYEQYF

CDR3 length: 15
D gene: NA
V gene: TRBV27
J gene: TRBJ2-5
clone size: NA
CDR3 DNA: TGTGCCAGCAGTACCACACTCGCCCCTCAAGAGACCCAGTACTTC
CDR3 protein: CASSTTLAPQETQYF

CDR3 length: 14
D gene: NA
V gene: TRBV3-1
J gene: TRBJ2-1
clone size: many
CDR3 DNA: TGTGCCAGCAGCCAAGCCGCATCCTACAATGAGCAGTTCTTC
CDR3 protein: CASSQAASYNEQFF

CDR3 length: 16
D gene: NA
V gene: TRBV19
J gene: TRBJ1-5
clone size: NA
CDR3 DNA: TGTGCCAGTATGGAAAACCGAGGCACTATCTATCAGCCCCAGCATTTT
CDR3 protein: CASMENRGTIYQPQHF

CDR3 length: 18
D gene: TRBD2
V gene: TRBV20-1
J gene: TRBJ2-1
clone size: few
CDR3 DNA: TGCAGTGCTAGAGCCGCGATTACTAGCGGGGGCCGATACAATGAGCAGTTCTTC
CDR3 protein: CSARAAITSGGRYNEQFF

CDR3 length: 13
D gene: NA
V gene: TRBV24-1
J gene: TRBJ2-5
clone size: many
CDR3 DNA: TGTGCCACCAGTGAACTGTACCAAGAGACCCAGTACTTC
CDR3 protein: CATSELYQETQYF

CDR3 length: 16
D gene: TRBD1
V gene: TRBV6-5
J gene: TRBJ1-3
clone size: many
CDR3 DNA: TGTGCCAGCAGTATTGACAGGGTCCACTCTGGAAACACCATATATTTT
CDR3 protein: CASSIDRVHSGNTIYF

CDR3 length: 15
D gene: NA
V gene: TRBV27
J gene: TRBJ1-1
clone size: NA
CDR3 DNA: TGTGCCAGCAGTTCTTCAACAGGTGTTAACACTGAAGCTTTCTTT
CDR3 protein: CASSSSTGVNTEAFF

CDR3 length: 17
D gene: NA
V gene: TRBV20-1
J gene: TRBJ1-1
clone size: many
CDR3 DNA: TGCAGTGCTAGAGATCAGATGGCAGTTTTGAGGAACACTGAAGCTTTCTTT
CDR3 protein: CSARDQMAVLRNTEAFF

CDR3 length: 17
D gene: NA
V gene: TRBV11-2
J gene: TRBJ2-7
clone size: many
CDR3 DNA: TGTGCCAGCAGCTTAAACGTGTTCCGCAGGGCTGACTACGAGCAGTACTTC
CDR3 protein: CASSLNVFRRADYEQYF

CDR3 length: 13
D gene: NA
V gene: TRBV7-9
J gene: TRBJ1-2
clone size: few
CDR3 DNA: TGTGCCAGCAGCTTGTACAGGGAAAATGGCTACACCTTC
CDR3 protein: CASSLYRENGYTF

CDR3 length: 16
D gene: TRBD1
V gene: TRBV4-3
J gene: TRBJ2-3
clone size: NA
CDR3 DNA: TGCGCCAGCAGCCAAGGAGGCAGGGGGCTTACAGATACGCAGTATTTT
CDR3 protein: CASSQGGRGLTDTQYF

CDR3 length: 20
D gene: NA
V gene: TRBV6-2/TRBV6-3
J gene: TRBJ1-5
clone size: few
CDR3 DNA: TGTGCCAGCAGTTATCGTCACCGGGCCCCGGAATCTTATAGCAATCAGCCCCAGCATTTT
CDR3 protein: CASSYRHRAPESYSNQPQHF

CDR3 length: 14
D gene: NA
V gene: TRBV2
J gene: TRBJ1-3
clone size: many
CDR3 DNA: TGTGCCAGCAGTCAAGGGGTTCGTGGAAACACCATATATTTT
CDR3 protein: CASSQGVRGNTIYF

CDR3 length: 11
D gene: NA
V gene: TRBV2
J gene: TRBJ1-2
clone size: NA
CDR3 DNA: TGTGCCAGCAGTGGAGGGCATGGCTACACCTTC
CDR3 protein: CASSGGHGYTF

CDR3 length: 13
D gene: NA
V gene: TRBV24-1
J gene: TRBJ2-3
clone size: NA
CDR3 DNA: TGTGCCACCAGTGACGCGGTGGTTACGACGCAGTATTTT
CDR3 protein: CATSDAVVTTQYF

CDR3 length: 20
D gene: TRBD1
V gene: TRBV7-9
J gene: TRBJ1-6
clone size: many
CDR3 DNA: TGTGCCAGCAGCCCGTGGGACAGGGCTTCCCCAAGCTCCTATAATTCACCCCTCCACTTT
CDR3 protein: CASSPWDRASPSSYNSPLHF

CDR3 length: 15
D gene: TRBD1
V gene: TRBV7-9
J gene: TRBJ2-5
clone size: NA
CDR3 DNA: TGTGCCAGCAGCTCGACAGGGTCGTTGCAAGAGACCCAGTACTTC
CDR3 protein: CASSSTGSLQETQYF

CDR3 length: 13
D gene: TRBD2
V gene: TRBV18
J gene: TRBJ2-4
clone size: many
CDR3 DNA: TGTGCCAGCTCACCACCCGGGGAGGGCATTCAGTACTTC
CDR3 protein: CASSPPGEGIQYF

CDR3 length: 17
D gene: NA
V gene: TRBV19
J gene: TRBJ1-2
clone size: many
CDR3 DNA: TGTGCCAGTAGCCCCCAACTAGGCATTTTGGGGGAGGATGGCTACACCTTC
CDR3 protein: CASSPQLGILGEDGYTF

CDR3 length: 13
D gene: NA
V gene: TRBV5-6
J gene: TRBJ2-3
clone size: few
CDR3 DNA: TGTGCCAGCAGCGTTCCAGGGGCAGATACGCAGTATTTT
CDR3 protein: CASSVPGADTQYF

CDR3 length: 16
D gene: TRBD1
V gene: TRBV20-1
J gene: TRBJ2-7
clone size: NA
CDR3 DNA: TGCAGTGCTAGAGGAGGACAGGCACCTGACTCCTACGAGCAGTACTTC
CDR3 protein: CSARGGQAPDSYEQYF

CDR3 length: 14
D gene: NA
V gene: TRBV9
J gene: TRBJ1-6
clone size: few
CDR3 DNA: TGTGCCAGCGGTCGAGCCGGGTTTGAGTCACCCCTCCACTTT
CDR3 protein: CASGRAGFESPLHF